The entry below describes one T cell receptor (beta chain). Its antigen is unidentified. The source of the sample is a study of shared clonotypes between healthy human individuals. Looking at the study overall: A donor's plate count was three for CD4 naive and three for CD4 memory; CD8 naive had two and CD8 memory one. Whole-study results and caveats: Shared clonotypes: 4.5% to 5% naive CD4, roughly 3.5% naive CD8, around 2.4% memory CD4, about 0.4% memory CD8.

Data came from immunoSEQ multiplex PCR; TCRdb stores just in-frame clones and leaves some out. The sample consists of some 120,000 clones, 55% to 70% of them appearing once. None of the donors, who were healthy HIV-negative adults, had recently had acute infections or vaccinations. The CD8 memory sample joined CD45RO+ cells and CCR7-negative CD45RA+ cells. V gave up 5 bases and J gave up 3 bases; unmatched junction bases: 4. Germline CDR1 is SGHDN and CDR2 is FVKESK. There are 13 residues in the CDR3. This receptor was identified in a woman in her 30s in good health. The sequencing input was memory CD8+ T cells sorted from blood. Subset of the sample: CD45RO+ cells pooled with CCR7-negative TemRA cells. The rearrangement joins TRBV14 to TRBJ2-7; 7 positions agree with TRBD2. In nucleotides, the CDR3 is TGTGCCAGCAGCTTGACTAGCAGCTACGAGCAGTACTTC. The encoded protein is CASSLTSSYEQYF.